This TCR beta chain was found in a study of early stage breast cancer tumors. Study overall: Of approximately 16 invasive breast tumors, twelve were hormone receptor-positive, HER2-negative. Invasive lobular carcinomas made up about 30% of the 12 ER+/PR+/HER2- tumors. Study results and limitations: Commonly generated sequences made up most enriched TCRB sequences shared between patients.

This clone is medium-sized (0.01 to 0.1%) in the sample. Its antigen is unidentified. About 20-55 mg of tumor tissue was diced per sample. Between the trimmed V and J ends, which lost 6 bases and 4 bases, there was a span of 15 bases. The CDR3 covers 14 residues. Germline loops: CDR1 MNHEY, CDR2 SVGAGI. Clones were sequenced by immunoSEQ multiplex PCR, and TCRdb holds only the in-frame ones, with some missing. The profile shows approximately 31,000 clones, 74% of them singletons. Material: breast tumor tissue. The sequence came from a person under 45 with breast cancer. This sequence joins TRBV6-5 and TRBJ1-1; D might be TRBD1 (5 bases). CDR3 residues: CASRSEGMSTEAFF. The CDR3 bases are TGTGCCAGCAGGTCGGAGGGGATGAGCACTGAAGCTTTCTTT.